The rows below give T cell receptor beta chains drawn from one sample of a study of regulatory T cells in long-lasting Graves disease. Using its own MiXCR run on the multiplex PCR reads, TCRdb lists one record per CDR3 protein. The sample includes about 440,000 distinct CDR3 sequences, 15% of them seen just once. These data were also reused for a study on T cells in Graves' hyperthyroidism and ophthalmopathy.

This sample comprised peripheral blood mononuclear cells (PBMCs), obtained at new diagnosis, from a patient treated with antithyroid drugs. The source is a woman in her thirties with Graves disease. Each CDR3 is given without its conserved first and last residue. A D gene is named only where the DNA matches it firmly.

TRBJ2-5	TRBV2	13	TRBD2	ASRGLAGVQETQY
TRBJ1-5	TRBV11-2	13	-	ASSPSGHFNQPQH
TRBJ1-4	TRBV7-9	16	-	ASSKIPQGPGTNEKLF
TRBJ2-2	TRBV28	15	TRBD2	ASSGTSGRIYTGELF
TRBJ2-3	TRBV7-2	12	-	ASSLALSLDTQY
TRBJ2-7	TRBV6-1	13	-	ASSNARLQGSEQY
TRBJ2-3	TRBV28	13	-	ASSAYFGGTDTQY
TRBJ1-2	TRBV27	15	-	ASSVHPIGGAANGYT
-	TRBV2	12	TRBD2	ASQLTSGQETQY
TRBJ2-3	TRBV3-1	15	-	ASSQDLADSPTDTQY
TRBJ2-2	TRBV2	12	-	ASSIGQNLGELF
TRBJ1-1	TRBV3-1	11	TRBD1	ASSPDRVAEAF
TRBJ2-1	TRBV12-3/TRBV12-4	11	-	ASSLGWGGEQF
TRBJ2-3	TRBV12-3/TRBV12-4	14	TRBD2	ASNDRAGDDSDTQY
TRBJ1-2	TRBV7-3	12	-	ASSPSPGRYGYT